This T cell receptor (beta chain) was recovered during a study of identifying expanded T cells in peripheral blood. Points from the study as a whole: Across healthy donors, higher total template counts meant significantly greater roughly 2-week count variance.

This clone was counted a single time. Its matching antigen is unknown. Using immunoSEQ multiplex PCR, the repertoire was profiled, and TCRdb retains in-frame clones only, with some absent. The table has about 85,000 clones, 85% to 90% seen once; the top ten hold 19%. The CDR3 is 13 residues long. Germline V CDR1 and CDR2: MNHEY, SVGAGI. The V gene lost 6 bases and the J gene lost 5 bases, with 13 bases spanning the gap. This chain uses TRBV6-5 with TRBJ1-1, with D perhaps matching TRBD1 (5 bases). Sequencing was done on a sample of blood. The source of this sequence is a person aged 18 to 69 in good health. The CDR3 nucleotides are TGTGCCAGCAGCTCTCTGGGGGATACTGAAGCTTTCTTT. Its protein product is CASSSLGDTEAFF.